This record concerns one T cell receptor beta chain sequence. Its antigen is not identified. This sample was included in a study of blood T cells in healthy people across ages. Through a sample-barcoded 5' primer and a J-beta primer mix, a second PCR was run for roughly 7 to 12 cycles. TCRdb itself ran the 5' RACE reads through MiXCR, one entry per CDR3 protein. Of roughly 1.5 million distinct CDR3 sequences in the sample, roughly two fifths were seen once. Samples each yielded at least 5 micrograms of total RNA. Germline V gene lookup returns CDR1 LNHNV and CDR2 YYDKDF (reference sequence). CDR3 length equals 17 residues. After removal of 0 bases from V and 2 bases from J, the junction contained 6 bases not matched to a gene. Findings of the study overall: While age rose, TCR beta diversity per million T cells dropped in a roughly linear way.

The gene calls are TRBV15 and TRBJ2-7, with 11 positions matching TRBD2. This receptor was identified in a young woman in good health. Sequencing was done on a sample of blood. CDR3 nucleotide sequence: TGTGCCACCAGCAGAGATTCTGGGACTAGCGGTACCTACGAGCAGTACTTC. Translating gives CATSRDSGTSGTYEQYF.